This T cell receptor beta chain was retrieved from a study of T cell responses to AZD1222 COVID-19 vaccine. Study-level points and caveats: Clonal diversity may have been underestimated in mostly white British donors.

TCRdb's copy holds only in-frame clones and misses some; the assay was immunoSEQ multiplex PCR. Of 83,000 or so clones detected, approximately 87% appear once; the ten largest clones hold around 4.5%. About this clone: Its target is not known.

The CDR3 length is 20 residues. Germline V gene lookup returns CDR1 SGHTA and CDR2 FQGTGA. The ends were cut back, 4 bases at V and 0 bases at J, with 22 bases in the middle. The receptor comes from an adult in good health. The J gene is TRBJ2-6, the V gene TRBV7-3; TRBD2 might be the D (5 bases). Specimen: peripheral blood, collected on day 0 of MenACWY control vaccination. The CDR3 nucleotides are TGTGCCAGCAGCTCCTCATCGATACCTGACACTAGCTCTGGGGCCAACGTCCTGACTTTC. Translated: CASSSSSIPDTSSGANVLTF.